This entry features one TCR beta chain sequence. Its antigen is not identified. The source of the sample is a study of blood T cells in healthy people across ages. CDR1 is LGHNA and CDR2 is YNFKEQ in the germline V gene. The CDR3 is made up of 14 amino acids. V lost 3 bases and J lost 1, with 9 bases in between. A second PCR, run for roughly 6 to 11 cycles, used a sample-barcoded 5' primer plus a J-beta primer mix. TCRdb redid the calling of the 5' RACE reads with MiXCR, one entry per CDR3 protein. This table holds around 1.7 million distinct CDR3 sequences, roughly 27% found once. Study-level results: The authors considered diversity estimates from one million T cells to be underestimates.

This sequence joins TRBV4-2 and TRBJ1-1; a possible D gene is TRBD1 (6 bases). This receptor was taken from a woman aged 25 to 39 in good health. The sequenced sample was blood. CDR3 sequence reads: CASSQAGQNTEAFF. The CDR3 nucleotides are TGTGCCAGCAGCCAGGCGGGACAGAACACTGAAGCTTTCTTT.